This T cell receptor (beta chain) was found in a study of blood T cell repertoires in COVID-19. The CDR3 length is 14 residues. Per the germline V gene, CDR1 is SGHNT and CDR2 is YYREEE (reference sequence). The germline V and J ends were trimmed by 1 base and 1 base, with 8 bases remaining between them. Sequenced by immunoSEQ multiplex PCR; TCRdb stores in-frame clones only, minus some. Of hundreds of thousands of clones listed, under 90% were seen once; the top ten hold less than 3.5%. Sequencing input: PBMCs or T cells enriched from blood (not recorded which). The receptor was isolated from a woman aged 45-60 years who had been exposed to COVID-19. The V gene is TRBV5-4, the J gene TRBJ1-1; D call uncertain. This chain's CDR3 is CASSLQAPNTEAFF. Here the CDR3 DNA reads TGTGCCAGCAGCTTGCAGGCCCCGAACACTGAAGCTTTCTTT. Looking up the rest from reference TRBV5-4 and TRBJ1-1 gives the full variable domain: ETGVTQSPTHLIKTRGQQVTLRCSSQSGHNTVSWYQQALGQGPQFIFQYYREEENGRGNFPPRFSGLQFPNYSSELNVNALELDDSALYLCASSLQAPNTEAFFGQGTRLTVV.